These 7 T cell receptor beta chains were all obtained from the same sample, sequenced in a study of blood T cell repertoires in COVID-19. TCRdb's copy holds only in-frame clones and misses some; the assay was immunoSEQ multiplex PCR. Of roughly 290,000 clones in the sample, around four fifths are singletons; the top ten hold 4.1%. The source material was peripheral blood. Receptors were obtained from a woman aged 45-59 years with active or convalescent COVID-19.

The genes are TRBV6-5 and TRBJ1-2; 7 bases align to TRBD1. J gave up 7 bases and V 4 bases, and 3 bases lay outside the gene matches. Germline lookup yields CDR1 MNHEY and CDR2 SVGAGI. The CDR3 extends over 12 amino acids. The CDR3 sequence is CASSSTGVGYTF. In DNA form, the CDR3 reads TGTGCCAGCAGTTCTACAGGGGTTGGCTACACCTTC.

V is TRBV19 and J is TRBJ2-3, with 10 positions matching TRBD2. Trimming cost V 5 bases and J 4 bases; bases outside gene matches: 12. The CDR3 runs to 17 residues. CDR1 and CDR2 from the germline V gene are LNHDA and SQIVND (reference sequence). This CDR3 reads CASSSLHSGRRADTQYF. CDR3 nucleotides: TGTGCCAGTAGTTCATTACATAGCGGGAGGAGGGCAGATACGCAGTATTTT.

This chain links TRBV7-9 with TRBJ2-1; perhaps TRBD2 as D (6 bases). From germline, CDR1 is SEHNR and CDR2 FQNEAQ (reference sequence). Between the trimmed V and J ends, which lost 5 bases and 9 bases, there was a span of 17 bases. The CDR3 runs 14 residues. CDR3 sequence reads: CASSPPFGGTEQFF. CDR3 bases: TGTGCCAGCAGCCCGCCCTTTGGAGGGACTGAGCAGTTCTTC.

This clone was seen once. This chain links TRBV2 with TRBJ2-7; TRBD1 matches 12 bases. The CDR3 extends over 13 amino acids. Germline loops: CDR1 SNHLY, CDR2 FYNNEI. With V trimmed by 8 bases and J by 7 bases, 6 bases remained unmatched. For the CDR3, the DNA is TGTGCCAGCCGCCGGGACAGGGGGCAAGAGCAGTACTTC. It yields the protein CASRRDRGQEQYF.

V gene TRBV7-9 combines with J gene TRBJ1-1, with D uncertain. Germline lookup yields CDR1 SEHNR and CDR2 FQNEAQ (reference sequence). This CDR3 has 15 residues. The V and J ends lost 5 bases and 1 base respectively, with 14 bases between them. The CDR3 protein is CASSQHSGKNTEAFF. The CDR3, as DNA: TGTGCCAGCAGCCAACATAGCGGGAAGAACACTGAAGCTTTCTTT.

The genes are TRBV11-2 and TRBJ1-1; tentative D call: TRBD1 (6 bases). CDR3 length: 15 amino acids. V shed 3 bases and J shed 1 base, with 12 bases lying between them. Germline V gene sequence: CDR1 SGHAT, CDR2 FQNNGV. CDR3 sequence reads: CASSLTGLKNTEAFF. The CDR3 nucleotides read TGTGCCAGCAGCTTGACAGGTTTAAAGAACACTGAAGCTTTCTTT.

The CDR3, as DNA: TGCAGCGTTGCTCGAAGCGGGAGGAAGACAGATACGCAGTATTTT. Protein sequence: CSVARSGRKTDTQYF. This sequence joins TRBV29-1 and TRBJ2-3; TRBD2 matches at 9 bases. There are 15 residues in the CDR3. CDR1 SQVTM and CDR2 ANQGSEA come from the germline V gene. Trimming at V came to 4 bases and at J to 3 bases, leaving 8 bases not matched to a gene.